Presented here are 22 T cell receptor beta chains from one specimen sequenced in a study of T cell responses to AZD1222 COVID-19 vaccine. Libraries were prepared by immunoSEQ multiplex PCR; TCRdb keeps only in-frame clonotypes and omits some of them. The table records about 130,000 clones, 75% to 90% of them present only once. The sample consisted of peripheral blood, taken on day 0 of AZD1222 vaccination. The receptors were gathered from an adult in good health.

The rearrangement joins TRBV10-3 to TRBJ1-2, with D possibly being TRBD1 (6 bases). Germline V gene lookup returns CDR1 ENHRY and CDR2 SYGVKD. CDR3 length: 14 residues. V shed 8 bases and J shed 8 bases, with 21 bases lying between them. CDR3 sequence reads: CAIQSLRGANGYTF. CDR3 sequence (DNA): TGTGCCATCCAATCTCTTCGGGGGGCAAACGGCTACACCTTC.

The chain links TRBV5-4 to TRBJ1-4; 9 positions agree with TRBD1. Looked up from germline, CDR1 is SGHNT and CDR2 is YYREEE (reference sequence). CDR3 length: 15 amino acids. Trimming cost V 0 bases and J 8 bases; bases outside gene matches: 5. This chain's CDR3 is CASSLDRGLREKLFF. In DNA form, the CDR3 reads TGTGCCAGCAGCTTGGACAGGGGGCTTCGCGAAAAACTGTTTTTT.

CDR3 in amino acids: CASSIGLAGATDTQYF. The CDR3, as DNA: TGCGCCAGCAGCATTGGACTAGCGGGGGCCACAGATACGCAGTATTTT. V usage is TRBV5-1 and J usage is TRBJ2-3, with 13 positions matching TRBD2. The germline gives CDR1 SGHRS, CDR2 YFSETQ. J was trimmed by 2 bases and V by 4 bases; bases with no gene match: 4. The CDR3 length is 16 residues. Drawing the rest from reference TRBV5-1 and TRBJ2-3, the complete variable domain is KAGVTQTPRYLIKTRGQQVTLSCSPISGHRSVSWYQQTPGQGLQFLFEYFSETQRNKGNFPGRFSGRQFSNSRSEMNVSTLELGDSALYLCASSIGLAGATDTQYFGPGTRLTVL.

The V gene is TRBV5-1, the J gene TRBJ1-1; tentative D call: TRBD1 (6 bases). The V end was cut by 3 bases, the J end by 3 bases, with 12 bases between. Per the germline V gene, CDR1 is SGHRS and CDR2 is YFSETQ. This CDR3 spans 14 amino acids. For the CDR3, the DNA is TGCGCCAGCAGCTCCGGGGGCAGCGACACTGAAGCTTTCTTT. Amino acid sequence: CASSSGGSDTEAFF. Drawing the rest from reference TRBV5-1 and TRBJ1-1, the complete variable domain is KAGVTQTPRYLIKTRGQQVTLSCSPISGHRSVSWYQQTPGQGLQFLFEYFSETQRNKGNFPGRFSGRQFSNSRSEMNVSTLELGDSALYLCASSSGGSDTEAFFGQGTRLTVV.

The V gene is TRBV15, the J gene TRBJ1-5; D perhaps matches TRBD1 (5 bases). This CDR3 contains 14 residues. With 5 bases removed from V and 0 bases from J, the gap between germline ends came to 8 bases. Germline values: CDR1 LNHNV, CDR2 YYDKDF (reference sequence). CDR3 bases: TGTGCCACCAGCGGACACAGTAGCAATCAGCCCCAGCATTTT. The encoded protein is CATSGHSSNQPQHF.

The chain employs TRBV3-1 (or the pseudogene TRBV3-2) and TRBJ2-5; D perhaps matches TRBD2 (6 bases). Trimming removed 1 base from V and 2 bases from J, with 11 bases in between. This CDR3 has 15 residues. Germline V gene data show CDR1 as LGHDT and CDR2 as YNNKEL (reference sequence). CDR3 bases: TGTGCCAGCAGCCAAGCTGTGGGACTGCAAGAGACCCAGTACTTC. Translating gives CASSQAVGLQETQYF.

The chain recombines TRBV5-1 with TRBJ1-6; no definite D call. The CDR3 is 14 amino acids. CDR1 is SGHRS, CDR2 YFSETQ, per germline. Trimming pared 4 bases from V and 7 bases from J, leaving 12 bases between. The CDR3 here is CASSQDVYNSPLHF. Here the CDR3 DNA reads TGCGCCAGCAGCCAAGATGTGTACAATTCACCCCTCCACTTT.

This chain uses TRBV6-6 with TRBJ2-1; TRBD1 or TRBD2 may be the D gene (6 bases each). The CDR3 has 13 residues. V was clipped by 8 bases and J by 9 bases, with 17 bases between them. Germline V gives CDR1 MNHNY, CDR2 SVGAGI (reference sequence). The DNA for the CDR3 is TGTGCCAGCGTCGAGAGGGGGGCCGCTGAGCAGTTCTTC. This translates into CASVERGAAEQFF.

The rearrangement uses TRBV6-5 and TRBJ1-4; D may be TRBD1 (5 bases). With 6 bases removed from V and 7 bases from J, the gap between germline ends came to 12 bases. The CDR3 is 13 residues long. Germline V gives CDR1 MNHEY, CDR2 SVGAGI. The CDR3 nucleotides are TGTGCCAGCAGCGACGGGGGAAGTGAAAAACTGTTTTTT. This sequence encodes CASSDGGSEKLFF.

The CDR3 bases are TGTGCCAGCTCACCCTCGGGACAGGGGCTCGTGTCACCCCTCCACTTT. Amino acids: CASSPSGQGLVSPLHF. The J gene is TRBJ1-6, the V gene TRBV18; 10 bases map to TRBD1. The V and J ends lost 3 bases and 10 bases, in that order; junction bases with no gene match: 9. The germline gives CDR1 KGHSH, CDR2 LQKENI. CDR3 length: 16 residues.

The rearrangement joins TRBV2 to TRBJ2-1; D tentatively reads TRBD1 or TRBD2 (7 bases each). V was clipped by 3 bases and J by 6 bases, with 15 bases between them. In germline, CDR1 is SNHLY, CDR2 FYNNEI. This CDR3 is built from 15 residues. In nucleotides, the CDR3 is TGTGCCAGCAGTGATCAGGGGGGGCCCTCCAATGAGCAGTTCTTC. Translated: CASSDQGGPSNEQFF.

The chain couples TRBV5-1 to TRBJ1-2, with 9 bases lining up with TRBD1. V shed 0 bases, J shed 1 base, and the junction held 4 bases outside the gene matches. This CDR3 is 16 amino acids long. Germline CDR1 and CDR2: SGHRS and YFSETQ. CDR3 protein: CASSLDRGRVNYGYTF. The CDR3 nucleotides are TGCGCCAGCAGCTTGGACAGGGGGCGAGTTAACTATGGCTACACCTTC.

The count of this clone is one. The genes are TRBV7-9 and TRBJ2-5, with 8 bases aligning to TRBD2. Per germline, CDR1 SEHNR and CDR2 FQNEAQ (reference sequence). The ends lost 5 bases at V and 2 bases at J; junction bases unmatched: 7. This CDR3 spans 15 amino acids. The CDR3, as DNA: TGTGCCAGCAGCCCCCCCGGGAGGGGGCAAGAGACCCAGTACTTC. Protein: CASSPPGRGQETQYF.

The CDR3 sequence: CASSPRTGDRNTIYF. CDR3 DNA: TGTGCCAGCAGCCCTCGGACAGGGGATAGAAACACCATATATTTT. This rearrangement joins TRBV9 to TRBJ1-3, with TRBD1 identical over 9 bases. The V and J ends lost 4 bases and 5 bases, in that order; junction bases with no gene match: 7. Germline-derived CDR1 and CDR2 are SGDLS and YYNGEE. CDR3 length: 15 amino acids.

V and J are TRBV9 and TRBJ1-2, with no clear D. The germline gives CDR1 SGDLS, CDR2 YYNGEE. The V and J ends lost 0 bases and 4 bases respectively, with 13 bases between them. CDR3 length equals 15 residues. CDR3 DNA: TGTGCCAGCAGCGTAGGTGCAGAACAATCCTATGGCTACACCTTC. This codes for CASSVGAEQSYGYTF.

The V gene is TRBV5-1, the J gene TRBJ1-6, with a possible D match to TRBD1 (6 bases). This CDR3 is 14 amino acids long. CDR1 and CDR2 (germline): SGHRS, YFSETQ. V lost 0 bases, J lost 7 bases, and 8 bases lay in between. The DNA of the CDR3 is TGCGCCAGCAGCTTGGACACAGGGAATTCACCCCTCCACTTT. Its protein product is CASSLDTGNSPLHF.

The J gene is TRBJ1-1, the V gene TRBV6-5, with D maybe TRBD1 (5 bases). CDR1 is MNHEY, CDR2 SVGAGI, per germline. The ends were cut back, 5 bases at V and 0 bases at J, with 7 bases in the middle. This CDR3 region has 13 residues. The CDR3 region is CASSTTVNTEAFF. The CDR3 bases are TGTGCCAGCAGTACGACAGTGAACACTGAAGCTTTCTTT.

The rearrangement uses TRBV27 and TRBJ1-3; 10 bases are shared with TRBD1. The germline CDR1 and CDR2 sequences are MNHEY and SMNVEV (reference sequence). With 6 bases clipped from V and 0 bases from J, the junction kept 2 bases outside the gene matches. This CDR3 contains 15 residues. The DNA of the CDR3 is TGTGCCAGCAGAAGGGACAGGGGCTCTGGAAACACCATATATTTT. Translated, it gives CASRRDRGSGNTIYF.

V and J are TRBV3-1 (or the pseudogene TRBV3-2) and TRBJ1-1; D gene unclear. The V gene lost 3 bases and the J gene lost 6 bases, with 11 bases spanning the gap. The germline gives CDR1 LGHDT, CDR2 YNNKEL (reference sequence). The CDR3 is 13 residues long. The CDR3 sequence: CASSQGNSAEAFF. The CDR3 DNA reads as TGTGCCAGCAGCCAGGGGAATAGCGCTGAAGCTTTCTTT.

V is TRBV5-5 and J is TRBJ1-1, with 8 bases that match TRBD1. The CDR3 has 16 amino acids. Germline CDR1 reads SGHKS; CDR2 reads YYEKEE (reference sequence). Trimming cost V 5 bases and J 0 bases; bases outside gene matches: 9. The DNA for the CDR3 is TGTGCCAGCAGTTGGGGACAGGTGATCATGAACACTGAAGCTTTCTTT. Its translation is CASSWGQVIMNTEAFF.

The V and J genes are TRBV5-1 and TRBJ2-3, with TRBD2 identical over 11 bases. CDR1 is SGHRS, CDR2 YFSETQ, per germline. CDR3 length: 14 amino acids. V was pared by 6 bases and J by 6 bases, with 6 bases of the junction left unmatched. CDR3 DNA sequence: TGCGCCAGCATACCGACTAGCGGGGTTGATACGCAGTATTTT. Its translation: CASIPTSGVDTQYF.

The rearrangement joins TRBV4-1 to TRBJ2-7; 7 positions match TRBD1. The CDR3 consists of 15 residues. Germline V gene sequence: CDR1 MGHRA, CDR2 YSYEKL. Trimming took 5 bases from V and 4 from J; bases not matched to a gene: 11. For the CDR3, the DNA is TGCGCCAGCAGCAGTCCGGGACAGTTCATTTACGAGCAGTACTTC. It encodes CASSSPGQFIYEQYF.